This T cell receptor beta chain was recorded in a study of response to subunit inactivated influenza vaccine. One entry per CDR3 protein results from TCRdb running MiXCR on the RT-PCR reads. The data hold 500,000 to 700,000 distinct CDR3 sequences, with approximately 20% observed a single time. The CDR3 runs 16 residues. Germline V gene lookup returns CDR1 SGHRS and CDR2 YFSETQ. V lost 4 bases, J lost 7 bases, and 12 bases stayed unmatched. These data were also filed under a second study, of T cells expressing NK-cell markers. As that study records: Template switching by 5'RACE with UMIs generated the TCR beta cDNA. T cells sorted in several experiments were restricted to alpha-beta TCR T cells by an anti-gamma-delta TCR antibody. Dominant NKG2C+ clonotypes were found to form roughly 1.0-7.0% of CD8+ T cells in a handful of donors. Similarly, these clonotypes led the CD3+CD56-NKG2C+ fraction as well in four donors.

Sequences were derived from CD4+ T cells sorted from PBMCs, sampled 12 days after vaccination. This chain uses TRBV5-1 with TRBJ2-1, with 9 bases lining up with TRBD2. The TCR comes from a man between 50 and 59 years old who received an inactivated influenza vaccine. The CDR3 nucleotides are TGCGCCAGCAGCCAACCGTCCGGGACTAGCTGGAATGAGCAGTTCTTC. Residues: CASSQPSGTSWNEQFF.